Shown below are 9 T cell receptor beta chains from a single sample sequenced in a study of shared clonotypes between healthy human individuals (dated by TCRdb to about 2020). The method was the immunoSEQ multiplex PCR assay. TCRdb holds this immuneACCESS table with in-frame rearrangements only. Some clones are missing; in checked studies, unresolved V genes explain under half, and the rest has no known cause. This sample gives fewer than 1.8 million clones in total; 98% of them show up just once. The ten largest clones capture about 0.34% of the sample. The material sequenced was naive CD4+ T cells sorted from blood. The cell subset or site label corresponds to: CD45RA+ positively selected. The receptors were sampled from a man younger than 40 in good health.

The genes are TRBV29-1 and TRBJ2-1, with 10 positions matching TRBD2. The germline gives CDR1 SQVTM, CDR2 ANQGSEA. This CDR3 contains 14 residues. V was clipped by 5 bases and J by 12 bases; unmatched bases: 13. This chain's CDR3 is CSVPLAGVGYGQFF. The CDR3, as DNA: TGCAGCGTTCCCCTAGCGGGAGTGGGGTATGGGCAGTTCTTC.

This clone was observed once. V is TRBV6-5 and J is TRBJ2-7; TRBD2 agrees at 9 bases. V shed 9 bases, J shed 1 base, and the junction held 7 bases outside the gene matches. The CDR3 covers 14 residues. Germline-derived CDR1 and CDR2 are MNHEY and SVGAGI. Written as DNA, the CDR3 is TGTGCCAGTGCCTATAGCGGGAGTTCCTACGAGCAGTACTTC. This translates into CASAYSGSSYEQYF.

This chain connects TRBV7-3 to TRBJ2-5, with 7 bases that match TRBD1. V shed 4 bases and J 5 bases; nucleotides not matched to a gene: 4. Germline V CDR1 and CDR2: SGHTA, FQGTGA. This CDR3 is 13 amino acids long. Written as DNA, the CDR3 is TGTGCCAGCAGCTCGGGACAGTCGGAGACCCAGTACTTC. This gives the protein CASSSGQSETQYF.

The V gene is TRBV9, the J gene TRBJ2-5; perhaps TRBD1 as D (6 bases). Per germline, CDR1 SGDLS and CDR2 YYNGEE. Trimming took off 0 bases at V and 4 bases at J, with 19 bases between the two ends. There are 17 residues in the CDR3. CDR3 protein: CASSVAPLQGWGETQYF. CDR3 bases: TGTGCCAGCAGCGTAGCACCGTTACAGGGTTGGGGAGAGACCCAGTACTTC.

V and J are TRBV5-8 and TRBJ2-1, with 9 bases lining up with TRBD2. Germline loops: CDR1 SGHTS, CDR2 YDEGEE. V lost 4 bases and J lost 4; bases outside the gene matches: 6. The CDR3 spans 15 residues. The CDR3 DNA follows: TGTGCCAGCAGCAAGCGGGGGGCTACTTACAATGAGCAGTTCTTC. This codes for CASSKRGATYNEQFF.

A single count supports this clone. The V gene is TRBV25-1, the J gene TRBJ2-1, with 9 bases matching TRBD2. CDR1 and CDR2 from the germline V gene are MGHDK and SYGVNS. The ends lost 10 bases at V and 1 base at J; junction bases unmatched: 11. CDR3 length: 16 residues. CDR3 sequence (DNA): TGTGCCATCCCAGATGGCGGGAGGGTTTCCTACAATGAGCAGTTCTTC. Residues: CAIPDGGRVSYNEQFF.

This chain links TRBV5-5 with TRBJ1-3, with D maybe TRBD1 (5 bases). The CDR3 sequence is 15 residues long. The V gene lost 4 bases and the J gene lost 2 bases, with 13 bases spanning the gap. The germline V gene encodes CDR1 SGHKS and CDR2 YYEKEE (reference sequence). The CDR3 DNA reads as TGTGCCAGCAGCGGACAATTAATACCTGGAAACACCATATATTTT. It encodes CASSGQLIPGNTIYF.

The chain joins TRBV7-6 to TRBJ1-1; D possibly corresponds to TRBD1 (6 bases). Trimming stripped 5 bases from V and 0 bases from J, with 13 bases between. CDR3 size: 15 residues. Germline loops: CDR1 SGHVS, CDR2 FNYEAQ. CDR3 residues: CASSETGSMNTEAFF. Here the CDR3 DNA reads TGTGCCAGCAGCGAGACAGGCTCTATGAACACTGAAGCTTTCTTT.

V is TRBV28 and J is TRBJ2-7; D is possibly TRBD1 (5 bases). This CDR3 spans 15 amino acids. Germline CDR1 reads MDHEN; CDR2 reads SYDVKM. V lost 3 bases to trimming and J lost 0 bases, with 12 bases between them. CDR3 protein: CASSFVYQGSYEQYF. The CDR3 coding sequence is TGTGCCAGCAGTTTTGTCTACCAGGGCTCCTACGAGCAGTACTTC.